A single sample is the source of the 16 T cell receptor beta chains below, sequenced in a study of cytomegalovirus exposure and HLA in healthy donors. PCR was performed using 60 Vbeta and 13 Jbeta primers. TCRdb keeps only in-frame clones here, not all; method: immunoSEQ multiplex PCR. This table has under 150,000 clones, approximately 77% appearing once. The sample consisted of PBMCs. The receptors here all came from a woman aged 45-59 years in good health and CMV-seronegative.

The genes are TRBV12-5 and TRBJ1-5, with TRBD1 matching 9 bases. The V gene's germline CDR1 is LGHNT and CDR2 FRNRAP. The CDR3 contains 17 residues. V lost 3 bases, J lost 5 bases, and 11 bases stayed unmatched. The CDR3 region has the DNA TGTGCTAGTGGTTTCGGGACAGGGAAACCCCCCGATCAGCCCCAGCATTTT. This codes for CASGFGTGKPPDQPQHF. Combining the CDR3 with reference TRBV12-5 and TRBJ1-5 gives the whole variable domain DARVTQTPRHKVTEMGQEVTMRCQPILGHNTVFWYRQTMMQGLELLAYFRNRAPLDDSGMPKDRFSAEMPDATLATLKIQPSEPRDSAVYFCASGFGTGKPPDQPQHFGDGTRLSIL.

This chain links TRBV5-1 with TRBJ2-2; 7 bases map to TRBD2. Germline-derived CDR1 and CDR2 are SGHRS and YFSETQ. This CDR3 contains 15 residues. V lost 2 bases to trimming and J lost 1 base; unmatched junction nucleotides: 2. The CDR3 DNA follows: TGCGCCAGCAGCTTAGTAGCGGGGAACACCGGGGAGCTGTTTTTT. This encodes CASSLVAGNTGELFF. The variable domain in full, with the rest retrieved from reference TRBV5-1 and TRBJ2-2, is KAGVTQTPRYLIKTRGQQVTLSCSPISGHRSVSWYQQTPGQGLQFLFEYFSETQRNKGNFPGRFSGRQFSNSRSEMNVSTLELGDSALYLCASSLVAGNTGELFFGEGSRLTVL.

The rearrangement joins TRBV10-3 to TRBJ2-7; D ambiguous. The V end was cut by 4 bases, the J end by 4 bases, with 8 bases between. There are 12 residues in the CDR3. The germline V gene has CDR1 ENHRY and CDR2 SYGVKD. CDR3 residues: CAISVTEYEQYF. CDR3 sequence (DNA): TGTGCCATCAGTGTTACAGAATACGAGCAGTACTTC.

Turning to this clone: The junction departs from germline at one end; a sequencing error may be responsible. The CDR3 DNA sequence: TGTTCCAGCAGCTTAGCGTGGCCTGGCAGGGAAGAGCAGTACTTC. It is translated as CSSSLAWPGREEQYF. The rearrangement uses TRBV7-9 and TRBJ2-7; D is possibly TRBD1 or TRBD2 (5 bases each). The CDR3 has 15 amino acids. In germline, CDR1 is SEHNR, CDR2 FQNEAQ (reference sequence).

The chain recombines TRBV7-3 with TRBJ2-6; D uncertain. Trimming removed 4 bases from V and 0 bases from J, with 4 bases in between. The germline CDR1 and CDR2 sequences are SGHTA and FQGTGA. This CDR3 is 14 amino acids long. CDR3 amino acids: CASSSHSGANVLTF. The CDR3 region has the DNA TGTGCCAGCAGCTCCCACTCTGGGGCCAACGTCCTGACTTTC.

This sequence joins TRBV6-1 and TRBJ1-5, with 7 bases that match TRBD1. The CDR3 contains 15 residues. The V gene's germline CDR1 is MNHNS and CDR2 SASEGT. J lost 0 bases, V lost 6 bases, and 5 bases had no gene match. CDR3 loop: CASRPDRVSNQPQHF. The CDR3 DNA sequence: TGTGCCAGCAGGCCTGACAGGGTTAGCAATCAGCCCCAGCATTTT.

The chain has TRBV28 and TRBJ2-7; weak D call: TRBD1 (9 bases). Germline loops: CDR1 MDHEN, CDR2 SYDVKM. V was cut by 6 bases and J by 6 bases, with 36 bases left in between. This CDR3 comprises 20 residues. CDR3: CASSSFGGQGPGLVSSEQYF. CDR3 nucleotide sequence: TGTGCCAGCAGCTCGTTTGGGGGACAGGGACCGGGACTAGTATCTTCCGAGCAGTACTTC.

V usage is TRBV19 and J usage is TRBJ2-7; 9 positions match TRBD1. The CDR3 runs to 12 residues. The ends lost 6 bases at V and 3 bases at J; junction bases unmatched: 0. Germline CDR1 is LNHDA and CDR2 is SQIVND (reference sequence). CDR3: CASRGQGYEQYF. The CDR3 DNA sequence: TGTGCCAGTAGGGGACAGGGCTACGAGCAGTACTTC.

The chain combines TRBV5-1 with TRBJ1-5; D gene unclear. The germline gives CDR1 SGHRS, CDR2 YFSETQ. Trimming took off 4 bases at V and 5 bases at J, with 10 bases between the two ends. The CDR3 is 13 amino acids. CDR3 protein: CASSADGDQPQHF. Here the CDR3 DNA reads TGCGCCAGCAGCGCGGACGGGGATCAGCCCCAGCATTTT.

J is TRBJ2-2 and V is TRBV2, with 7 bases lining up with TRBD1. This CDR3 spans 14 amino acids. The germline V gene has CDR1 SNHLY and CDR2 FYNNEI. V shed 6 bases, J shed 3 bases, and the junction held 4 bases outside the gene matches. The CDR3 here is CASRWDRDTGELFF. CDR3 in DNA: TGTGCCAGCAGGTGGGACAGAGACACCGGGGAGCTGTTTTTT.

CDR3 in DNA: TGTGCCAGCAGTTACCAGTGGGGGGGTAGGGATACGCAGTATTTT. Protein: CASSYQWGGRDTQYF. The J gene is TRBJ2-3, the V gene TRBV6-5; 7 bases align to TRBD2. Germline values: CDR1 MNHEY, CDR2 SVGAGI. The CDR3 contains 15 residues. Losses at the gene ends were 2 bases for V and 6 bases for J; bases not matched to a gene: 8.

V gene TRBV14 combines with J gene TRBJ1-4; D remains ambiguous. This CDR3 is 15 amino acids long. The germline gives CDR1 SGHDN, CDR2 FVKESK. V gave up 4 bases and J gave up 8 bases, with 17 bases separating them. The CDR3 region has the DNA TGTGCCAGCAGCCGCCTGACGGCCGGCGGGGAAAAACTGTTTTTT. Its translation: CASSRLTAGGEKLFF.

This chain connects TRBV9 to TRBJ1-6; TRBD1 aligns across 9 bases. Unmatched junction bases numbered 7, after V lost 4 bases and J lost 8 bases. This CDR3 region has 15 residues. The germline V gene has CDR1 SGDLS and CDR2 YYNGEE. CDR3 DNA: TGTGCCAGCAGCTCCCGGACAGGGGAAGATTCACCCCTCCACTTT. Encoded protein: CASSSRTGEDSPLHF. Drawing the rest from reference TRBV9 and TRBJ1-6, the complete variable domain is DSGVTQTPKHLITATGQRVTLRCSPRSGDLSVYWYQQSLDQGLQFLIQYYNGEERAKGNILERFSAQQFPDLHSELNLSSLELGDSALYFCASSSRTGEDSPLHFGNGTRLTVT.

The CDR3 nucleotides are TGTGCCACCAGCAGAGATTTGAGGGGGAAAAATGAAAAACTGTTTTTT. This gives the protein CATSRDLRGKNEKLFF. The V call is TRBV15, the J call TRBJ1-4, with D perhaps matching TRBD1 (6 bases). This CDR3 has 16 amino acids. Germline V gives CDR1 LNHNV, CDR2 YYDKDF (reference sequence). The V end lost 0 bases, the J end lost 5 bases, and 13 bases lay between the germline ends.

This chain links TRBV19 with TRBJ1-2, with 8 bases identical to TRBD1. There are 14 residues in the CDR3. Germline CDR1 reads LNHDA; CDR2 reads SQIVND (reference sequence). V dropped 5 bases and J dropped 7; count of bases not matched to a gene: 9. The CDR3 spells CASSLGQEGFGYTF. The CDR3 DNA sequence: TGTGCCAGTAGTCTGGGACAGGAGGGGTTTGGCTACACCTTC. The full variable domain, with the rest looked up from reference TRBV19 and TRBJ1-2, is DGGITQSPKYLFRKEGQNVTLSCEQNLNHDAMYWYRQDPGQGLRLIYYSQIVNDFQKGDIAEGYSVSREKKESFPLTVTSAQKNPTAFYLCASSLGQEGFGYTFGSGTRLTVV.

The chain joins TRBV5-1 to TRBJ2-7; 8 nucleotides align to TRBD2. The CDR3 is made up of 15 amino acids. The germline V gene has CDR1 SGHRS and CDR2 YFSETQ. The junction had 10 bases not matched to a gene; V was cut back by 2 bases and J by 6 bases. The CDR3 bases are TGCGCCAGCAGCTTACCGGGACTAGGAACAAGCGAGCAGTACTTC. Protein sequence: CASSLPGLGTSEQYF.